Shown below are 12 T cell receptor beta chains from a single sample sequenced in a study of shared clonotypes between healthy human individuals. The protocol was immunoSEQ multiplex PCR, while the TCRdb copy is restricted to in-frame clones and leaves out a portion. The repertoire holds about 1.1 million clones, about four fifths seen once, with 0.6% to 0.75% in the top ten. The sequenced sample consisted of memory CD4+ T cells from PBMCs. Subset meaning: CD45RA-negative fraction. The receptors were gathered from a man between 18 and 35 years old in good health. Some clones in this sample may be carry-over from other donors' samples.

The chain joins TRBV2 to TRBJ1-2; D unclear. In germline, CDR1 is SNHLY, CDR2 FYNNEI. The CDR3 loop spans 13 amino acids. Trimming removed 2 bases at V and 6 bases at J, with 10 bases between. The DNA for the CDR3 is TGTGCCAGCAGTGAAAGTTCCGTAAATGGCTACACCTTC. This translates into CASSESSVNGYTF.

V and J are TRBV6-1 and TRBJ1-2; 7 bases are shared with TRBD1. Germline CDR1 reads MNHNS; CDR2 reads SASEGT. The CDR3 loop spans 13 amino acids. Trimming took 6 bases from V and 4 from J; bases not matched to a gene: 5. CDR3 loop: CASRGQLLYGYTF. CDR3 DNA: TGTGCCAGCAGGGGACAGCTACTCTATGGCTACACCTTC.

The chain links TRBV30 to TRBJ1-5; 7 bases map to TRBD1. The CDR3 has 16 residues. Germline loops: CDR1 GTSNPN, CDR2 SVGIG (reference sequence). Trimming at V came to 0 bases and at J to 5 bases, leaving 10 bases not matched to a gene. CDR3 sequence reads: CAWSVPGRGGYQPQHF. The DNA for the CDR3 is TGTGCCTGGAGTGTACCGGGCAGGGGGGGGTATCAGCCCCAGCATTTT.

V is TRBV5-8 and J is TRBJ2-1; no clear D gene. V lost 2 bases, J lost 9 bases, and 18 bases lay in between. CDR3 size: 15 residues. CDR1 SGHTS and CDR2 YDEGEE come from the germline V gene. The CDR3 nucleotides read TGTGCCAGCAGCTTTCGGGTCCGTCGAGAACTTGAGCAGTTCTTC. As protein: CASSFRVRRELEQFF.

This chain connects TRBV2 to TRBJ2-7; no reliable D call. V lost 7 bases, J lost 3 bases, and 16 bases lay in between. The CDR3 loop spans 14 amino acids. The germline V gene encodes CDR1 SNHLY and CDR2 FYNNEI. The CDR3 sequence is CASKPYTILYEQYF. The CDR3 bases are TGTGCCAGCAAGCCCTATACGATACTCTACGAGCAGTACTTC.

V usage is TRBV19 and J usage is TRBJ2-2, with D possibly being TRBD1 (6 bases). CDR1 and CDR2 from the germline V gene are LNHDA and SQIVND (reference sequence). Trimming took 6 bases from V and 6 from J, leaving 11 bases between them. This CDR3 has 13 residues. This CDR3 is CASRTRGSGELFF. The CDR3 DNA reads TGTGCCAGTAGGACCAGGGGCTCCGGGGAGCTGTTTTTT. The full variable domain, rest sourced from reference TRBV19 and TRBJ2-2, is DGGITQSPKYLFRKEGQNVTLSCEQNLNHDAMYWYRQDPGQGLRLIYYSQIVNDFQKGDIAEGYSVSREKKESFPLTVTSAQKNPTAFYLCASRTRGSGELFFGEGSRLTVL.

The V call is TRBV15, the J call TRBJ2-3; 7 bases are shared with TRBD2. Germline CDR1 reads LNHNV; CDR2 reads YYDKDF (reference sequence). CDR3 length equals 14 residues. V dropped 5 bases and J dropped 4; count of bases not matched to a gene: 6. The CDR3 sequence: CATSDSAGADTQYF. CDR3 nucleotide sequence: TGTGCCACCAGCGACAGCGCGGGGGCAGATACGCAGTATTTT.

The chain carries TRBV27 and TRBJ1-5, with D unresolved. The CDR3 runs to 17 residues. Between the trimmed V and J ends, which lost 1 base and 0 bases, there was a span of 13 bases. The germline V gene encodes CDR1 MNHEY and CDR2 SMNVEV (reference sequence). Here the CDR3 reads CASSLYFRAYSNQPQHF. In DNA form, the CDR3 reads TGTGCCAGCAGTTTATACTTTAGGGCGTATAGCAATCAGCCCCAGCATTTT.

A note on this clone: This same CDR3 is encoded by further DNA sequences in the sample. The CDR3 protein is CASSKQETQYF. CDR3 coding DNA: TGTGCCAGCAGTAAACAGGAGACCCAGTACTTC. The chain is built from TRBV28 and TRBJ2-5; D unclear. The V end was cut by 5 bases, the J end by 5 bases, with 6 bases between. CDR1 is MDHEN, CDR2 SYDVKM, per germline. The CDR3 spans 11 residues.

The rearrangement links TRBV18 to TRBJ1-4, with 8 bases that match TRBD1. The germline CDR1 and CDR2 sequences are KGHSH and LQKENI. V was pared by 3 bases and J by 7 bases, with 10 bases of the junction left unmatched. The CDR3 extends over 16 amino acids. The CDR3 loop reads CASSPNQGALGEKLFF. CDR3 in DNA: TGTGCCAGCTCACCCAATCAGGGGGCTCTCGGTGAAAAACTGTTTTTT.

This clone was counted only a few times. The chain carries TRBV30 and TRBJ1-4, with D possibly being TRBD1 (6 bases). CDR1 and CDR2 (germline): GTSNPN, SVGIG (reference sequence). V was cut by 3 bases and J by 8 bases, with 16 bases left in between. The CDR3 has 14 amino acids. The CDR3 DNA follows: TGTGCCTGGAGCCCCCGGGACATGAAGGAAAAACTGTTTTTT. Translating it yields CAWSPRDMKEKLFF. The complete variable domain, with remaining parts taken from reference TRBV30 and TRBJ1-4, reads SQTIHQWPATLVQPVGSPLSLECTVEGTSNPNLYWYRQAAGRGLQLLFYSVGIGQISSEVPQNLSASRPQDRQFILSSKKLLLSDSGFYLCAWSPRDMKEKLFFGSGTQLSVL.

CDR3 loop: CASSKRTSGNIQYF. For the CDR3, the DNA is TGTGCCAGCAGCAAAAGGACTAGCGGAAACATTCAGTACTTC. The rearrangement joins TRBV7-2 to TRBJ2-4; TRBD2 agrees at 10 bases. CDR3 length: 14 amino acids. From germline, CDR1 is SGHTA and CDR2 FQGNSA. V shed 5 bases and J 6 bases; nucleotides not matched to a gene: 4.